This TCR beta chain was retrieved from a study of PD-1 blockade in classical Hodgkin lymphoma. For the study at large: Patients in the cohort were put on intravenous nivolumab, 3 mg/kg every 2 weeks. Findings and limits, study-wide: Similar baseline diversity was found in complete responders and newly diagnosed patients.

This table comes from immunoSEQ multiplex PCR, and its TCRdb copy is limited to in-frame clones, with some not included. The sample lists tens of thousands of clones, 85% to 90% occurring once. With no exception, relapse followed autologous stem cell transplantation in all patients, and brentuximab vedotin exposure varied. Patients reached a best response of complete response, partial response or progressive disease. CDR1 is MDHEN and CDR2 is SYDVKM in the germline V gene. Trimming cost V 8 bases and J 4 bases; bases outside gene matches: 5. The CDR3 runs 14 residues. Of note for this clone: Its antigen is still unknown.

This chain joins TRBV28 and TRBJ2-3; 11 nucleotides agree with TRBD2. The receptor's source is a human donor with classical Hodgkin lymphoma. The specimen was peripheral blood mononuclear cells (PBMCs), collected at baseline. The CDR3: CASGASGGPDTQYF. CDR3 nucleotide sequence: TGTGCCAGCGGTGCTAGCGGGGGGCCAGATACGCAGTATTTT.